This T cell receptor (beta chain) came from a study of CD8+CD57+ T cells in acquired aplastic anemia (dated by TCRdb to the late 2010s). Study-wide context: DNA extracted from sorted CD4+ and CD8+ cells had a mean of around 3 ug, with a range of roughly 0.17 to 27.4 ug. Healthy donor samples averaged approximately 10 million reads for CD4+ and about 12 million for CD8+ cells. Study-wide conclusions, independent of this receptor: Around 28 CD8+ CDR3 sequences were found to be shared between patients and controls, but these sequences appeared to be highly expressed in patients and within the immunodominant clones of the patients. CD8+ Simpson's diversity did not differ significantly between patients and healthy controls (P=0.060).

From the cysteine through the phenylalanine, the CDR3 covers 16 amino acids. CDR3 DNA only is kept here, 48 bases in frame from base 1. Cut back by 1 base and 4 bases, the V and J ends lie 16 bases apart. CDR1 and CDR2, per the germline V gene, are MNHNS and SASEGT. In the study, sorted CD4+ and CD8+ blood T cells from patients with severe aplastic anemia and from healthy subjects underwent deep sequencing of TCR repertoires. Ficoll-Paque density gradient centrifugation was used to isolate peripheral blood mononuclear cells. Before DNA extraction, CD4+ and CD8+ T cells were sorted by FACS or by magnetic beads. Genomic DNA served as template for TCR beta VDJ combination and CDR3 sequence profiling. An Illumina HiSeq 2000 was used for TCR repertoire sequencing. Per the authors' processing: Repertoires were assessed using TRBV/TRBJ rearrangement plots, CDR3 size and DJ length profiles, and Simpson's diversity index. The most abundant DNA sequence in the deep sequencing data was taken as the immunodominant clone. CDR3 amino acid sequences were screened for sharing across subjects and compared with published repertoires and the VDJdb database. Using fastp trimming at Q25 and MiXCR clonotype assembly, TCRdb reanalyzed the public sequencing data and kept in-frame beta chains. Records with the same CDR3 protein are collapsed into one entry carrying the most frequent genes and DNA. The V and J calls and clone size come from TCRdb's table, not from the authors' own analysis. The sample table holds under 250,000 distinct CDR3 sequences, of which approximately 35% were seen once. Clones ranked in the top ten supply 1.1% of the sample.

In this sample, this clonotype turned up a few times. Its antigen is unknown. Nothing much larger sits one base from this clone, and base qualities are not available. The chain uses TRBV6-1 and TRBJ1-1; matching of 6 bases hints at TRBD1 as the D gene. The TCR comes from a human donor in good health, serving as a control. Sequences were obtained from sorted CD4+, CD8+, or CD8+CD57+ T cells (not recorded which) from PBMCs. The CDR3 in this case is CASSEEAGRGGTEAFF. The DNA sequence follows: TGTGCCAGCAGTGAAGAGGCAGGGCGAGGGGGCACTGAAGCTTTCTTT.